The following is a T cell receptor (beta chain) sequence with its context. Its antigen is unknown. The data originate from a study of Graves' ophthalmopathy and Graves' hyperthyroidism. The length of the CDR3 is 13 residues. With 6 bases clipped from V and 3 bases from J, the junction kept 4 bases outside the gene matches. RNA transcripts served as template for amplifying TCR beta CDR3 sequences. Following a first-round RT-PCR that used HTBI primers, a second-round multiplex PCR was carried out. TCRdb called the multiplex PCR reads again in MiXCR, with one record for every CDR3 protein. The repertoire holds under 350,000 distinct CDR3 sequences, with 17% as singletons. Study results and caveats: Separation of ophthalmopathy from stable hyperthyroidism was achieved by a 13-signature model, at about 91% sensitivity and roughly 80% specificity. A majority of expanded thyroid clonotypes exceeding 0.001 frequency were likewise present in blood.

Sequencing was performed on peripheral blood. The TCR comes from an adult man with Graves' ophthalmopathy. This chain joins TRBV12-3 or TRBV12-4 and TRBJ2-7; 8 bases map to TRBD1. CDR3 nucleotide sequence: TGTGCCAGCAGACGGACAGGGATCTACGAGCAGTACTTC. As protein: CASRRTGIYEQYF.